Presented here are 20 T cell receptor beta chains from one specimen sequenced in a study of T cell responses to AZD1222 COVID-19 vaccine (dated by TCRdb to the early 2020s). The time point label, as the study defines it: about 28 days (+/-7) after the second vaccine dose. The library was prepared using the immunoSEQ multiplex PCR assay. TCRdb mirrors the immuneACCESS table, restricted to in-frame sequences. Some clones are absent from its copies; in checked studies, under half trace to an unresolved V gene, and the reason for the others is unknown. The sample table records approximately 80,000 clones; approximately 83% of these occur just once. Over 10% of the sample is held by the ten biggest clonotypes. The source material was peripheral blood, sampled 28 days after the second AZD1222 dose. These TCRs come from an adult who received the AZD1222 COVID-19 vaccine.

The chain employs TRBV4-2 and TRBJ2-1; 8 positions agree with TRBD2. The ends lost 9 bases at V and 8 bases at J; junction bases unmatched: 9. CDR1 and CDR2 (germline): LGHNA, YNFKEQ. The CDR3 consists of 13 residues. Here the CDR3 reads CASRQAGVDEQFF. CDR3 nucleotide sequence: TGTGCCAGTAGGCAAGCGGGAGTGGATGAGCAGTTCTTC.

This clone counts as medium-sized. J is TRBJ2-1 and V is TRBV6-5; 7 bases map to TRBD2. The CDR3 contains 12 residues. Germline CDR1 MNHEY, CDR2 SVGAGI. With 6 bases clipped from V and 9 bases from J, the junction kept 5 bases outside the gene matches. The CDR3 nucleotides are TGTGCCAGCAGCCTCAGCGGGACTGAGCAGTTCTTC. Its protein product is CASSLSGTEQFF.

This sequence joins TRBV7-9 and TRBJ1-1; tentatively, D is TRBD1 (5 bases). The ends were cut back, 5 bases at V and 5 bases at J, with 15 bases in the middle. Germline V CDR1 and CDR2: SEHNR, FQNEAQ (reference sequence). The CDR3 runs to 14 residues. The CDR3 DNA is TGTGCCAGCAGCGGGTTTGACAGTGGAACTGAAGCTTTCTTT. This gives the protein CASSGFDSGTEAFF.

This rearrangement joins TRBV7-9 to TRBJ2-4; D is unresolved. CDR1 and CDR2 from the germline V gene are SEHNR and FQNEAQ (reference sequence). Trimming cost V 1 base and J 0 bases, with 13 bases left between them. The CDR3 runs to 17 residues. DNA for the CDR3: TGTGCCAGCAGCTTAGGTGACAAGGCCCTAGCCAAAAACATTCAGTACTTC. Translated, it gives CASSLGDKALAKNIQYF.

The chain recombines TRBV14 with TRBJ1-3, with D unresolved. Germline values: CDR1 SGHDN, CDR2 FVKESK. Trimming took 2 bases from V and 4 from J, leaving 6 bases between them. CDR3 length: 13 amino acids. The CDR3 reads CASSQYSGNTIYF. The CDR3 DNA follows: TGTGCCAGCAGCCAATATTCCGGAAACACCATATATTTT.

CDR3 nucleotide sequence: TGCGCCAGCAGCTTGGGACAGGGCCCCCAGTACTTC. Residues: CASSLGQGPQYF. This chain joins TRBV5-1 and TRBJ2-5; 7 nucleotides agree with TRBD1. In germline, CDR1 is SGHRS, CDR2 YFSETQ. The CDR3 runs 12 residues. V shed 0 bases, J shed 9 bases, and the junction held 2 bases outside the gene matches.

CDR3: CASSFWMTSGSGKQFF. The CDR3 bases are TGTGCCAGCAGCTTCTGGATGACTAGTGGGTCGGGGAAGCAGTTCTTC. The chain joins TRBV5-4 to TRBJ2-1; TRBD2 is a possible D gene (6 bases). This CDR3 has 16 amino acids. Per germline, CDR1 SGHNT and CDR2 YYREEE (reference sequence). Trimming cost V 2 bases and J 11 bases, with 23 bases left between them.

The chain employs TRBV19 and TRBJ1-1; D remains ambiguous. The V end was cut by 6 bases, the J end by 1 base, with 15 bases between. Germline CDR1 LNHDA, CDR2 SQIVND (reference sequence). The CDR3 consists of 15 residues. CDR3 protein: CASRWALTPNTEAFF. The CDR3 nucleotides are TGTGCCAGTAGATGGGCCCTTACCCCGAACACTGAAGCTTTCTTT. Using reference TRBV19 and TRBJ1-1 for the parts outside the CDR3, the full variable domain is DGGITQSPKYLFRKEGQNVTLSCEQNLNHDAMYWYRQDPGQGLRLIYYSQIVNDFQKGDIAEGYSVSREKKESFPLTVTSAQKNPTAFYLCASRWALTPNTEAFFGQGTRLTVV.

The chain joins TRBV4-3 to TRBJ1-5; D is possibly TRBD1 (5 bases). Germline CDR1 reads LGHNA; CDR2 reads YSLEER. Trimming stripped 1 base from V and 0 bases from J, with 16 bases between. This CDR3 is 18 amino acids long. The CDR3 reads CASSQGGAGAYSNQPQHF. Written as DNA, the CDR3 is TGCGCCAGCAGCCAAGGCGGGGCCGGGGCCTATAGCAATCAGCCCCAGCATTTT.

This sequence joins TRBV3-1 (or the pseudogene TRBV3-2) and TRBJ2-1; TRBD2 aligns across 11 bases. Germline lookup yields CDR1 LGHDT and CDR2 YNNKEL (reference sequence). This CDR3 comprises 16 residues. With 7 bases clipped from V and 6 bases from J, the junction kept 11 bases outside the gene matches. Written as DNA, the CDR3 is TGTGCCAGCACCCAGCTTAGCGGGAGGGTGGGCAATGAGCAGTTCTTC. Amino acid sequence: CASTQLSGRVGNEQFF.

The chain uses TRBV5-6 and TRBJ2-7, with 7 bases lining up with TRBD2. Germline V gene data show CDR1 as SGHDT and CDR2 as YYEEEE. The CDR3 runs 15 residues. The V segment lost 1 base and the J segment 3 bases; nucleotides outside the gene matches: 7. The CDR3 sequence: CASSLKGRARYEQYF. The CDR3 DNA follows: TGTGCCAGCAGCTTGAAGGGGAGGGCTCGCTACGAGCAGTACTTC.

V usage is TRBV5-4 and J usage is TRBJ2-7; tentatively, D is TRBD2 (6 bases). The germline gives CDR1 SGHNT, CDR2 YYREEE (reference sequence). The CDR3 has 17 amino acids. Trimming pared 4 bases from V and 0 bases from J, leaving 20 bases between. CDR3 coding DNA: TGTGCCAGCAGCCCGCCGGGGGTAGCGACCTACTCCTACGAGCAGTACTTC. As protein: CASSPPGVATYSYEQYF.

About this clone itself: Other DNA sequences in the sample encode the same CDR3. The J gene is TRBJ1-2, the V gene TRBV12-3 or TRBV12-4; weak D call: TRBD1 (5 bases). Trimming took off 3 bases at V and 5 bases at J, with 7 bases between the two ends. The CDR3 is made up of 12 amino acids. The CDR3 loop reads CASSFGAYGYTF. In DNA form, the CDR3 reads TGTGCCAGCAGTTTTGGGGCTTATGGCTACACCTTC.

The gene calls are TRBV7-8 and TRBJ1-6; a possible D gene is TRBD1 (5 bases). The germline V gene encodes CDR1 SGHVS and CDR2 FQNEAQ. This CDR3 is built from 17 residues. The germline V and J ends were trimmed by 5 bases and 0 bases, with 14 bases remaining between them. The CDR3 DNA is TGTGCCAGCAGCGCCCAACAGGCCCCCTCCTATAATTCACCCCTCCACTTT. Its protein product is CASSAQQAPSYNSPLHF.

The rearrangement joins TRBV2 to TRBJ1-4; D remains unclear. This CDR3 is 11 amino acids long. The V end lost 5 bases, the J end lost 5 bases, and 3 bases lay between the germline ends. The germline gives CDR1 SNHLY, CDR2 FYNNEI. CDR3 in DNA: TGTGCCAGCAGTCAGAATGAAAAACTGTTTTTT. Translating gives CASSQNEKLFF. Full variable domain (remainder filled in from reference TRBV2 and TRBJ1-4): EPEVTQTPSHQVTQMGQEVILRCVPISNHLYFYWYRQILGQKVEFLVSFYNNEISEKSEIFDDQFSVERPDGSNFTLKIRSTKLEDSAMYFCASSQNEKLFFGSGTQLSVL.

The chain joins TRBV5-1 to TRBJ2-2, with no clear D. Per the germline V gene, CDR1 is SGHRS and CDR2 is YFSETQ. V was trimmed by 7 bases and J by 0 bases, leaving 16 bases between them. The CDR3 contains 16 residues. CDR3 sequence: CASSLVSGANTGELFF. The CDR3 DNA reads TGCGCCAGCTCGCTGGTTTCTGGGGCGAACACCGGGGAGCTGTTTTTT. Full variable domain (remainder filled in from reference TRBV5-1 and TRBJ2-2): KAGVTQTPRYLIKTRGQQVTLSCSPISGHRSVSWYQQTPGQGLQFLFEYFSETQRNKGNFPGRFSGRQFSNSRSEMNVSTLELGDSALYLCASSLVSGANTGELFFGEGSRLTVL.

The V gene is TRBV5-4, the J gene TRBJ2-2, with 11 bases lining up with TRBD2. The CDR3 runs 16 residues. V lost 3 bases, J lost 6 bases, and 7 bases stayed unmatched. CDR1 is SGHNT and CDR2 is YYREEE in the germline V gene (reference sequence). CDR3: CASSWGRTSGPGELFF. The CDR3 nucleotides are TGTGCCAGCAGCTGGGGCCGGACTAGCGGGCCCGGGGAGCTGTTTTTT.

CDR3 in DNA: TGTGCCAGCAGCTTCAGGCGGGCGGGCAATCAGCCCCAGCATTTT. It specifies CASSFRRAGNQPQHF. The V and J genes are TRBV7-2 and TRBJ1-5; no clear D gene. The CDR3 contains 15 residues. V shed 3 bases and J shed 2 bases, with 11 bases lying between them. Germline values: CDR1 SGHTA, CDR2 FQGNSA.

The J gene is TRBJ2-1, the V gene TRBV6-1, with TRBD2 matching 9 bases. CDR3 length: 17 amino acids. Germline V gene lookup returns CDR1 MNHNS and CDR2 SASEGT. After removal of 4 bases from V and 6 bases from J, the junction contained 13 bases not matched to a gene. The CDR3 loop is CASSATSGAGGRNEQFF. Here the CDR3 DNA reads TGTGCCAGCAGTGCCACCAGTGGGGCGGGGGGGCGCAATGAGCAGTTCTTC.

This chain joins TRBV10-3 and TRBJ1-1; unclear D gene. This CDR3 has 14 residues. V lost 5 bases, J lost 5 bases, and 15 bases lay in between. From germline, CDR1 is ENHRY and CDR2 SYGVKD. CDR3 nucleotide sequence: TGTGCCATCAGTCCGGGCCCGAGTTGGACTGAAGCTTTCTTT. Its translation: CAISPGPSWTEAFF.